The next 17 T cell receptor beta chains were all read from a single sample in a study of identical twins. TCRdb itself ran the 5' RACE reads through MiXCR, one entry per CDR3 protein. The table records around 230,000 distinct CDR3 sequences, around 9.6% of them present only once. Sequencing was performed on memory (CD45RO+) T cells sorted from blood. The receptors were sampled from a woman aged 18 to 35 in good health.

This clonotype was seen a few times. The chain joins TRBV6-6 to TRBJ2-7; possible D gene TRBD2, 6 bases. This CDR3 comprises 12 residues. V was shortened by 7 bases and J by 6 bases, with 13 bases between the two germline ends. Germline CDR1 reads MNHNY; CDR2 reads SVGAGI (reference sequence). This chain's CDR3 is CASKEGPSEQYF. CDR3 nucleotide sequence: TGTGCCAGCAAGGAGGGCCCTAGCGAGCAGTACTTC.

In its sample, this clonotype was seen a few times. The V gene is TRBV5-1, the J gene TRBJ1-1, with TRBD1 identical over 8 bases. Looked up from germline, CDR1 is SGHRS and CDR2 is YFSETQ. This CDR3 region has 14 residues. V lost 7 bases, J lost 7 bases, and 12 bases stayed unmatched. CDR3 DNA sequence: TGCGCCAGCGCGGTGCGCAGGGGGCCGGTTGAAGCTTTCTTT. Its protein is CASAVRRGPVEAFF.

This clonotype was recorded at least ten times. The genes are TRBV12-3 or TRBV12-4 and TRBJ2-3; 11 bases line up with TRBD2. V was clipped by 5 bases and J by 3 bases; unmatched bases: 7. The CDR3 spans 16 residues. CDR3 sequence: CASSPPSGRLTDTQYF. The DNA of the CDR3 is TGTGCCAGCAGTCCCCCTAGCGGGAGGTTAACAGATACGCAGTATTTT.

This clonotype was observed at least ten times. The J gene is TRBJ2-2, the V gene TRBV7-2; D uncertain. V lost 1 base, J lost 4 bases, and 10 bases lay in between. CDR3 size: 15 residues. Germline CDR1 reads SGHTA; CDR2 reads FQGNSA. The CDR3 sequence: CASSLGGLFTGELFF. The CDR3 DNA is TGTGCCAGCAGCTTAGGAGGTCTATTCACCGGGGAGCTGTTTTTT. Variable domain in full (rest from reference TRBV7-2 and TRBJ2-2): GAGVSQSPSNKVTEKGKDVELRCDPISGHTALYWYRQSLGQGLEFLIYFQGNSAPDKSGLPSDRFSAERTGGSVSTLTIQRTQQEDSAVYLCASSLGGLFTGELFFGEGSRLTVL.

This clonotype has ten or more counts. The CDR3 region has the DNA TGTGCCAGCAGTTTCGTCGGGAGGACACAAGAGACCCAGTACTTC. Its translation: CASSFVGRTQETQYF. The chain links TRBV12-3 or TRBV12-4 to TRBJ2-5, with 7 bases matching TRBD2. The length of the CDR3 is 15 residues. The ends lost 3 bases at V and 2 bases at J; junction bases unmatched: 6.

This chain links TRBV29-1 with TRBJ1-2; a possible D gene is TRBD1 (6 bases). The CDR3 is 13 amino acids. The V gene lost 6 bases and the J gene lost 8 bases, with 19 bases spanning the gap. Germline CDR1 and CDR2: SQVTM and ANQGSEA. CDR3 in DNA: TGCAGCGTCCGAAAGGGGGATCGGCGGGGCTACACCTTC. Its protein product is CSVRKGDRRGYTF.

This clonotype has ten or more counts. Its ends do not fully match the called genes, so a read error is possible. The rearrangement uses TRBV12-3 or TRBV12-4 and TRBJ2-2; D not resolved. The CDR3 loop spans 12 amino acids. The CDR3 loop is CASSFNSGELFF. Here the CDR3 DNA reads TGTGCCAGCAGTTTTAACAGCGGGGAGCTGTTTTTT.

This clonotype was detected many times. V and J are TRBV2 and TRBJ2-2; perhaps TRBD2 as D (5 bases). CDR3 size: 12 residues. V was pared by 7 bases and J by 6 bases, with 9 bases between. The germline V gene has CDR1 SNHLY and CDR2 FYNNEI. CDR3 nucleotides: TGTGCCAGCACGGGGTTCCCCGGGGAGCTGTTTTTT. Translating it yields CASTGFPGELFF. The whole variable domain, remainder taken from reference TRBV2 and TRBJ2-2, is EPEVTQTPSHQVTQMGQEVILRCVPISNHLYFYWYRQILGQKVEFLVSFYNNEISEKSEIFDDQFSVERPDGSNFTLKIRSTKLEDSAMYFCASTGFPGELFFGEGSRLTVL.

The CDR3 is CASSTNRGDGYTF. Here the CDR3 DNA reads TGTGCCAGCAGCACAAACAGGGGAGACGGCTACACCTTC. The chain has TRBV3-1 and TRBJ1-2; 7 positions agree with TRBD1. The CDR3 is 13 amino acids. V dropped 5 bases and J dropped 8; count of bases not matched to a gene: 8. Germline V CDR1 and CDR2: LGHDT, YNNKEL (reference sequence). The whole variable domain, remainder taken from reference TRBV3-1 and TRBJ1-2, is DTAVSQTPKYLVTQMGNDKSIKCEQNLGHDTMYWYKQDSKKFLKIMFSYNNKELIINETVPNRFSPKSPDKAHLNLHINSLELGDSAVYFCASSTNRGDGYTFGSGTRLTVV.

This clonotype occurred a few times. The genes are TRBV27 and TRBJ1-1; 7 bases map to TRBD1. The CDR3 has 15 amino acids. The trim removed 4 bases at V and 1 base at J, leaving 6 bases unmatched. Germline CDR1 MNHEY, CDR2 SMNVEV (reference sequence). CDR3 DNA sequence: TGTGCCAGCAGTTGGAAGGGACAGACGAACACTGAAGCTTTCTTT. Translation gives CASSWKGQTNTEAFF.

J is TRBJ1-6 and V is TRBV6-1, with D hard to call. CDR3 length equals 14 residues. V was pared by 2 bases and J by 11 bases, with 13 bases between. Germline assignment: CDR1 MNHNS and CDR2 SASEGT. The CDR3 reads CASSETGRTAPLHF. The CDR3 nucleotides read TGTGCCAGCAGTGAAACCGGAAGAACGGCACCCCTCCACTTT.

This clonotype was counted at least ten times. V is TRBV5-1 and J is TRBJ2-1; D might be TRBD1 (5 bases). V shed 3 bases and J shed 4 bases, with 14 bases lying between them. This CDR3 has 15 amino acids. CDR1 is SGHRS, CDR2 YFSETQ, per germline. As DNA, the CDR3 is TGCGCCAGCAGCTCACAGGACGCGGCTTACAATGAGCAGTTCTTC. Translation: CASSSQDAAYNEQFF.

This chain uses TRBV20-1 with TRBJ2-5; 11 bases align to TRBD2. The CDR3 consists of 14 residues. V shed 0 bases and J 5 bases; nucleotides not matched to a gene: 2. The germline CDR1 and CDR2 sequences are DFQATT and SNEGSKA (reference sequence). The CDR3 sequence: CSARDSGGVETQYF. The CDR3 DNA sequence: TGCAGTGCTAGAGATAGCGGGGGGGTGGAGACCCAGTACTTC.

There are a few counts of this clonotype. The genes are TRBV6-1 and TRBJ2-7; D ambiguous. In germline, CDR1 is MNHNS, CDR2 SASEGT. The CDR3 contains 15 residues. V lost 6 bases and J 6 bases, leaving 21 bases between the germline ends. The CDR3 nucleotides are TGTGCCAGCAGGGTAGCTATACAAGGGTTGTTCGAGCAGTACTTC. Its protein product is CASRVAIQGLFEQYF.

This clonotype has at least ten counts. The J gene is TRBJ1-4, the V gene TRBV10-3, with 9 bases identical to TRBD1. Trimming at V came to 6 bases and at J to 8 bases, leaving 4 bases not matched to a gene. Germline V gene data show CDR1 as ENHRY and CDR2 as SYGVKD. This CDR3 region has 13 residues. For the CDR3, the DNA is TGTGCCATCAGGGACAGGGGAGAAGAAAAACTGTTTTTT. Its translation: CAIRDRGEEKLFF.

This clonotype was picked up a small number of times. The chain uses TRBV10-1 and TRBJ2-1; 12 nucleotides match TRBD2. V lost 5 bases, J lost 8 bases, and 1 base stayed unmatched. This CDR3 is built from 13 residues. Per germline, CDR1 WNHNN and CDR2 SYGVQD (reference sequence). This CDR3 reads CASSRLAGDEQFF. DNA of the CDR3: TGCGCCAGCAGTAGACTAGCGGGAGATGAGCAGTTCTTC.

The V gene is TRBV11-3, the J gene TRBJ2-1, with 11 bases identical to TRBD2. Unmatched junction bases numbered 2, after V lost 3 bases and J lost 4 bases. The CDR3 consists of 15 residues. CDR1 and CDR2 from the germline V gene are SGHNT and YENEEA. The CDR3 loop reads CASSFTSGSYNEQFF. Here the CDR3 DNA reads TGTGCCAGCAGCTTTACTAGCGGGAGTTACAATGAGCAGTTCTTC.